The rows below give T cell receptor beta chains drawn from one sample of a study of blood T cell repertoires in COVID-19. Assay used: immunoSEQ multiplex PCR; TCRdb lists only in-frame clones, some missing. The data contain about 62,000 clones, approximately 73% of them seen just once; the ten biggest clones take up around 6.4%. Sequencing was carried out using peripheral blood. The receptors were sampled from a woman between 45 and 60 years old with active or convalescent COVID-19. CDR3s include the opening cysteine and the closing phenylalanine or tryptophan. A D gene is named only where the DNA matches it firmly. Part of the rows lack a size; the others show once, few, many or a class for expanded clones.

CASSLSRGDTQYF | TGTGCCAGCAGTTTATCGCGGGGAGATACGCAGTATTTT | TRBV27 | - | few | TRBJ2-3
CASSLAGTASYEQYF | TGTGCCAGCAGCTTGGCCGGGACAGCTTCCTACGAGCAGTACTTC | TRBV7-8 | TRBD1 | - | TRBJ2-7
CASSSGRALGEQFF | TGCGCCAGCAGTAGCGGGAGAGCCCTTGGTGAGCAGTTCTTC | TRBV5-1 | TRBD2 | - | TRBJ2-1
CASSGGTGPNEQFF | TGTGCCAGCAGTGGGGGGACAGGACCCAATGAGCAGTTCTTC | TRBV25-1 | TRBD1 | - | TRBJ2-1
CASSPGTGLRYTF | TGTGCCAGCAGCCCCGGGACAGGGTTACGCTACACCTTC | TRBV6-5 | TRBD1 | - | TRBJ1-2
CASSTGQGTAGYTF | TGTGCCAGCAGCACGGGACAGGGGACGGCTGGCTACACCTTC | TRBV9 | TRBD1 | - | TRBJ1-2
CATSRGDRVTSGYTF | TGTGCCACCAGCAGGGGGGACAGGGTAACGTCTGGCTACACCTTC | TRBV15 | TRBD1 | - | TRBJ1-2
CASSPDRGRTGELFF | TGTGCCAGCAGCCCAGACAGGGGGCGCACCGGGGAGCTGTTTTTT | TRBV7-2 | TRBD1 | - | TRBJ2-2
CASSLSTGVTYEQYF | TGTGCCAGCAGCTTATCGACAGGGGTCACCTACGAGCAGTACTTC | TRBV7-9 | TRBD1 | few | TRBJ2-7
CAISNRGQVEAFF | TGTGCCATCAGTAACAGGGGGCAGGTTGAAGCTTTCTTT | TRBV10-3 | TRBD1 | few | TRBJ1-1
CASSPPGGGGYTF | TGCGCCAGCAGCCCCCCGGGCGGGGGGGGCTACACCTTC | TRBV5-1 | - | - | TRBJ1-2
CASRKWTGSNEKLFF | TGTGCCAGCAGAAAATGGACAGGCTCTAATGAAAAACTGTTTTTT | TRBV6-5 | TRBD1 | - | TRBJ1-4
CASGLGTNYGYTF | TGTGCTAGTGGTTTGGGCACAAACTATGGCTACACCTTC | TRBV12-5 | - | - | TRBJ1-2
CASNSLRGPYTGELFF | TGTGCCAGCAACTCCCTAAGAGGGCCTTACACCGGGGAGCTGTTTTTT | TRBV7-9 | - | - | TRBJ2-2
CASSQTPSGQGKTYEQYF | TGCGCCAGCAGTCAAACGCCGAGCGGACAGGGGAAAACCTACGAGCAGTACTTC | TRBV23-1 | TRBD1 | few | TRBJ2-7
CATSDRSTSGSGTQYF | TGTGCCACCAGTGATCGATCGACTAGCGGTTCGGGGACCCAGTACTTC | TRBV24-1 | TRBD2 | - | TRBJ2-5
CASSEDWDYNEQFF | TGTGCCAGCAGTGAGGACTGGGACTACAATGAGCAGTTCTTC | TRBV25-1 | - | - | TRBJ2-1
CASSQDLTGQGIEGYTF | TGTGCCAGCAGCCAAGATTTAACGGGACAGGGCATAGAGGGCTACACCTTC | TRBV3-1/TRBV3-2 | TRBD1 | few | TRBJ1-2
CASSYFVAGTEAFF | TGTGCCAGCAGTTACTTCGTCGCGGGGACTGAAGCTTTCTTT | TRBV6-5 | - | - | TRBJ1-1
CASSIARGTGELFF | TGTGCCAGTAGTATCGCCAGGGGGACCGGGGAGCTGTTTTTT | TRBV19 | TRBD1 | - | TRBJ2-2
CASSFATGANQPQHF | TGTGCCAGCAGCTTCGCGACAGGAGCTAATCAGCCCCAGCATTTT | TRBV7-2 | - | - | TRBJ1-5
CSVSEGARQPQHF | TGCAGTGTTAGTGAGGGGGCGCGTCAGCCCCAGCATTTT | TRBV20-1 | TRBD1 | - | TRBJ1-5
CASSSRDSGGSRRQFF | TGTGCCAGCTCATCCCGGGACTCAGGGGGCTCAAGGCGGCAGTTCTTC | TRBV18 | TRBD1 | - | TRBJ2-1
CASSLGQLTNYGYTF | TGCGCCAGCAGCTTGGGACAGCTAACTAACTATGGCTACACCTTC | TRBV5-1 | - | - | TRBJ1-2
CASSPPAALPYNEQFF | TGTGCCAGCTCACCACCGGCAGCGCTACCCTACAATGAGCAGTTCTTC | TRBV18 | - | few | TRBJ2-1
CASSQDKLVDTQYF | TGTGCCAGCAGCCAAGATAAACTAGTCGATACGCAGTATTTT | TRBV4-2 | - | - | TRBJ2-3
CASSFGFGETQYF | TGTGCCAGCAGTTTTGGATTCGGGGAGACCCAGTACTTC | TRBV27 | - | - | TRBJ2-5
CSARRGTIHEQFF | TGCAGCGCCCGAAGGGGGACTATCCATGAGCAGTTCTTC | TRBV29-1 | - | - | TRBJ2-1
CASSLDRVNTEAFF | TGTGCCAGCTCACTGGACAGGGTTAACACTGAAGCTTTCTTT | TRBV18 | TRBD1 | - | TRBJ1-1
CASSRDRFSYGYTF | TGTGCCAGCAGTCGGGACAGGTTCTCTTATGGCTACACCTTC | TRBV7-9 | TRBD1 | - | TRBJ1-2
CASSPTGPREQFF | TGTGCCAGCAGTCCGACGGGTCCTCGTGAGCAGTTCTTC | TRBV6-5 | - | - | TRBJ2-1
CASTLSVQTSNYGYTF | TGTGCCAGCACCCTTAGCGTGCAGACATCGAACTATGGCTACACCTTC | TRBV7-8 | - | - | TRBJ1-2
CATSLGDYGYTF | TGTGCCACCTCTCTAGGGGACTATGGCTACACCTTC | TRBV24-1 | - | - | TRBJ1-2
CASSWSMGQGAFF | TGTGCCAGCAGCTGGAGTATGGGACAGGGAGCTTTCTTT | TRBV2 | TRBD1 | few | TRBJ1-1
CASSYGDRGVVDEQFF | TGTGCCAGCAGTTACGGGGACAGGGGTGTAGTTGATGAGCAGTTCTTC | TRBV6-5 | TRBD1 | - | TRBJ2-1
CAWSEGASQPQHF | TGTGCCTGGAGTGAGGGGGCCAGTCAGCCCCAGCATTTT | TRBV30 | TRBD1 | - | TRBJ1-5
CASSIDFRSGTIQDTQYF | TGTGCCAGTAGTATAGACTTCCGTTCCGGGACTATTCAAGATACGCAGTATTTT | TRBV19 | TRBD2 | - | TRBJ2-3
CASMRGRGTGELFF | TGTGCCAGCATGAGGGGGCGAGGCACCGGGGAGCTGTTTTTT | TRBV11-1 | TRBD1 | many | TRBJ2-2
CASATSGQQNNEQFF | TGCGCCAGCGCCACTAGCGGGCAACAGAACAATGAGCAGTTCTTC | TRBV5-1 | TRBD2 | - | TRBJ2-1
CASSSRLAGGPRPFF | TGTGCCAGCAGCTCGCGACTAGCGGGAGGTCCTAGGCCGTTCTTC | TRBV3-1/TRBV3-2 | TRBD2 | - | TRBJ2-1
CSVGGVGAGGMSSYEQYF | TGCAGCGTTGGAGGCGTTGGGGCAGGGGGCATGAGCTCCTACGAGCAGTACTTC | TRBV29-1 | TRBD1 | - | TRBJ2-7
CASSVDAGLDEQFF | TGTGCCAGCAGCGTAGACGCCGGACTAGACGAGCAGTTCTTC | TRBV9 | TRBD2 | - | TRBJ2-1
CASRQDTYGYTF | TGTGCCAGCAGACAAGACACCTATGGCTACACCTTC | TRBV28 | - | few | TRBJ1-2
CASSSHHLSSYNEQFF | TGTGCCAGCAGCTCGCACCACTTGAGCTCCTACAATGAGCAGTTCTTC | TRBV7-8 | - | - | TRBJ2-1
CASSPQGGGYNEQFF | TGTGCCAGCAGCCCACAGGGGGGGGGATACAATGAGCAGTTCTTC | TRBV2 | - | - | TRBJ2-1
CASSTQPGNTIYF | TGTGCCAGCAGTACACAACCTGGAAACACCATATATTTT | TRBV2 | - | few | TRBJ1-3
CASREIAGVNEQFF | TGCGCCAGCAGAGAAATAGCGGGGGTCAATGAGCAGTTCTTC | TRBV5-1 | TRBD2 | - | TRBJ2-1
CASSLSRDFVYEQYF | TGTGCCAGCAGCTTAAGCCGGGACTTTGTCTACGAGCAGTACTTC | TRBV11-1 | - | - | TRBJ2-7
CASSPYRGTEAFF | TGTGCCAGCAGCCCCTACCGGGGCACTGAAGCTTTCTTT | TRBV5-6 | - | - | TRBJ1-1